This TCR beta chain emerged from a study of early T cells in non-severe SARS-CoV-2 infection. Study-wide background: Alpha and beta chains were unpaired, from unsorted whole-blood bulk RNA. Study-level results: Lookups in VDJdb leaned toward anti-spike CD8 responses and missed private and CD4 specificities.

Researchers attached unique molecular identifiers to individual cDNA molecules. TCRdb independently ran MiXCR on the 5' RACE reads; one entry per CDR3 protein. The sample holds about 84,000 distinct CDR3 sequences, about 12% seen once. The V and J ends lost 6 bases and 8 bases, in that order; junction bases with no gene match: 11. This CDR3 has 14 residues. The germline CDR1 and CDR2 sequences are DFQATT and SNEGSKA (reference sequence). This clonotype was recorded many times. No antigen is known for it. The sequenced sample was whole blood. The receptor's source is an adult who was a healthcare worker with PCR-confirmed SARS-CoV-2 infection or an uninfected control (not recorded which). The rearrangement uses TRBV20-1 and TRBJ2-1, with 9 bases matching TRBD2. The CDR3 DNA reads as TGCAGTGCCGCTCTACCGGGACTAGCACATGAGCAGTTCTTC. Encoded protein: CSAALPGLAHEQFF.